Listed below are T cell receptor beta chains from one sample, sequenced in a study of blood T cell repertoires in COVID-19. Method: immunoSEQ multiplex PCR; TCRdb's copy keeps in-frame clones and lacks some. The table shows some 490,000 clones, with 75% to 90% occurring only once. The material sequenced was peripheral blood. All receptors derive from a human donor in a cohort sampled during active COVID-19. CDR3s include the opening cysteine and the closing phenylalanine or tryptophan. The D gene is left open where the match is weak. Some rows have no size entry. The others give once, few or many, or a class for an expanded clone.

size,J,D,V,DNA,CDR3
NA,TRBJ1-5,NA,TRBV4-2,TGTGCCAGCAGCCAAGATATTTTACAGGCCGACCGCGCCAATCAGCCCCAGCATTTT,CASSQDILQADRANQPQHF
NA,TRBJ2-7,TRBD2,TRBV5-1,TGCGCCAGCAGCTGGACTAGCGGGAGAGCAGAGAGAGAGCAGTACTTC,CASSWTSGRAEREQYF
NA,TRBJ1-2,NA,TRBV6-6,TGTGCCAGCAGTCCCCGGGGGGCCCTACACTATGGCTACACCTTC,CASSPRGALHYGYTF
NA,TRBJ2-4,TRBD2,TRBV19,TGTGCCAGTAGTACGGGGACTAGCGGAATAGCCAAAAACATTCAGTACTTC,CASSTGTSGIAKNIQYF
few,TRBJ2-5,NA,TRBV7-9,TGTGCCAGCAGCTTAACCGGGGGCCAAGAGACCCAGTACTTC,CASSLTGGQETQYF
once,TRBJ2-1,TRBD2,TRBV28,TGTGCCAGTAGAAACTCCGGACTAGCGGGAGTTAATGAGCAGTTCTTC,CASRNSGLAGVNEQFF
NA,TRBJ2-1,NA,TRBV19,TGTGCCAGTAGTATAAGGGAGACCACCTCCTACAATGAGCAGTTCTTC,CASSIRETTSYNEQFF
NA,TRBJ1-6,NA,TRBV15,TGTGCCACCAGCACCAGAACCTCCTATAATTCACCCCTCCACTTT,CATSTRTSYNSPLHF
NA,TRBJ2-3,NA,TRBV19,TGTGTCAGTAGTATTTTTGAGGGCTCAGATACGCAGTATTTT,CVSSIFEGSDTQYF
NA,TRBJ2-1,TRBD1,TRBV19,TGTGCCAGTACGAGCGGGACAGGGGGACCCAATGAGCAGTTCTTC,CASTSGTGGPNEQFF
NA,TRBJ2-1,TRBD2,TRBV19,TGTGCCAGTAGCCGGACTAGCGGGACGTACTACAATGAGCAGTTCTTC,CASSRTSGTYYNEQFF
NA,TRBJ1-1,TRBD1,TRBV2,TGTGCCAGCCTACAGGGGGGAACTGAAGCTTTCTTT,CASLQGGTEAFF
NA,TRBJ2-7,TRBD1,TRBV25-1,TGTGCCACCTCGGACAGGGGGCGTTACGAGCAGTACTTC,CATSDRGRYEQYF
NA,TRBJ2-3,TRBD2,TRBV9,TGTGCCAGCAGCGTAGGCCTAGCGGGAGGGGGTTCCACAGATACGCAGTATTTT,CASSVGLAGGGSTDTQYF
NA,TRBJ1-1,TRBD1,TRBV12-3/TRBV12-4,TGTGCCAGCAGTTACCGGGACAGGGGAGCAGCTTTCTTT,CASSYRDRGAAFF
NA,TRBJ2-3,NA,TRBV5-1,TGCGCCAGCAGCTCGGGCGTCCTAGCGACTAGCACAGATACGCAGTATTTT,CASSSGVLATSTDTQYF
NA,TRBJ2-3,TRBD1,TRBV15,TGTGCCACCAGCAGAGATCGGAACAGGGGGGTGGCAGATACGCAGTATTTT,CATSRDRNRGVADTQYF
NA,TRBJ2-1,TRBD2,TRBV20-1,TGCAGTGCTAGTAGCGGGAAGAACAATGAGCAGTTCTTC,CSASSGKNNEQFF
NA,TRBJ2-7,TRBD1,TRBV7-2,TGTGCCAGCAGCCCCACGGGACAGGGGGCAGGCGAGCAGTACTTC,CASSPTGQGAGEQYF
NA,TRBJ2-4,TRBD2,TRBV7-2,TGTGCCAGCAGCCCGACTAGCGGGAGGGTCATTCAGTACTTC,CASSPTSGRVIQYF
NA,TRBJ2-7,TRBD1,TRBV6-5,TGTGCCAGCGCCAAAACCGGGACAGGGGATGGCGAGCAGTACTTC,CASAKTGTGDGEQYF
NA,TRBJ2-7,TRBD2,TRBV28,TGTGCCAGCAGCAATAGCGGGAGGGCCGGGGAGCAGTACTTC,CASSNSGRAGEQYF
few,TRBJ1-2,TRBD1,TRBV28,TGTGCCAGCGGCGAAACGGACAGGGATAAGGGCTACACCTTC,CASGETDRDKGYTF